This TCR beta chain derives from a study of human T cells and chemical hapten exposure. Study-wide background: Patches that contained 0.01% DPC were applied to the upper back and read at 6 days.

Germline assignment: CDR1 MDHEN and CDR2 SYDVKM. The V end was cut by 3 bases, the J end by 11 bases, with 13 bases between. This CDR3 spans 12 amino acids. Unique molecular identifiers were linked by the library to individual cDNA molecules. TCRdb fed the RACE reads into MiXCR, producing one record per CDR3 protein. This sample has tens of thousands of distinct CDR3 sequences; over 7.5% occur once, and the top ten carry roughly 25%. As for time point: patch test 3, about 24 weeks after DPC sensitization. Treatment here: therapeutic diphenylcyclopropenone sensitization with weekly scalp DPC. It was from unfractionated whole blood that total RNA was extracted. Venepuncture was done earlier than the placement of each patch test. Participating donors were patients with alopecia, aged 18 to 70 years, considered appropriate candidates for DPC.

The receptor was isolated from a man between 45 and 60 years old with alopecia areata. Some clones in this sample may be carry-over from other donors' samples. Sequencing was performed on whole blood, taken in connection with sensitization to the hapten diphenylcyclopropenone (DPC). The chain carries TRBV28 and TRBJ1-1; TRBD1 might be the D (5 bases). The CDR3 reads CASSLSGRGAFF. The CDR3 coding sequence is TGTGCCAGCAGTTTGTCGGGACGTGGGGCTTTCTTT.